These T cell receptor beta chains were read from a single sample in a study of cytomegalovirus exposure and HLA in healthy donors. Profiled with immunoSEQ multiplex PCR; TCRdb holds only in-frame clones, not every one. The table shows around 140,000 clones, with around 80% occurring only once. The specimen sequenced was PBMCs. All receptors derive from a female donor in good health and CMV-seronegative. Both conserved end residues are part of each CDR3. Each record gives: clone size, V gene, J gene, D gene, CDR3 protein, CDR3 DNA. D genes are given only for firm matches. Clone size is not always given. Where it is, it says once, few, many or a class for expanded clones.

size: -
V: TRBV10-3
J: TRBJ2-4
D: TRBD1
CDR3: CAISESSGQGIQYF
DNA: TGTGCCATCAGTGAGTCGAGTGGACAGGGCATTCAGTACTTC

size: -
V: TRBV7-2
J: TRBJ1-3
D: -
CDR3: CASSSLVRGHSGNTIYF
DNA: TGTGCCAGCAGCTCCCTAGTGAGGGGACACTCTGGAAACACCATATATTTT

size: once
V: TRBV7-2
J: TRBJ2-2
D: TRBD2
CDR3: CASSKPGLNTGELFF
DNA: TGTGCCAGCAGTAAACCGGGACTAAACACCGGGGAGCTGTTTTTT

size: -
V: TRBV19
J: TRBJ2-2
D: -
CDR3: CASSGFSRGLNTGELFF
DNA: TGTGCCAGTAGTGGCTTCTCGCGGGGGCTGAACACCGGGGAGCTGTTTTTT

size: -
V: TRBV19
J: TRBJ1-2
D: TRBD1
CDR3: CASSIDGTGGYGYTF
DNA: TGTGCCAGTAGTATAGATGGAACAGGGGGCTATGGCTACACCTTC

size: -
V: TRBV7-8
J: TRBJ1-5
D: -
CDR3: CASRDSYNDQPQHF
DNA: TGTGCCAGCAGGGACAGCTACAACGATCAGCCCCAGCATTTT

size: -
V: TRBV6-5
J: TRBJ2-5
D: TRBD2
CDR3: CASSSAGGAVRETQYF
DNA: TGTGCCAGCAGTTCAGCCGGGGGGGCTGTAAGGGAGACCCAGTACTTC

size: -
V: TRBV2
J: TRBJ1-4
D: -
CDR3: CASRVMVRANEKLFF
DNA: TGTGCCAGCAGAGTAATGGTGAGGGCTAATGAAAAACTGTTTTTT

size: -
V: TRBV30
J: TRBJ1-2
D: -
CDR3: CAWSQGRDGYTF
DNA: TGTGCCTGGAGTCAGGGGAGGGATGGCTACACCTTC

size: -
V: TRBV7-3
J: TRBJ2-3
D: TRBD2
CDR3: CASSLTPSGGGDTQYF
DNA: TGTGCCAGCAGCTTAACACCTAGCGGGGGCGGGGATACGCAGTATTTT

size: few
V: TRBV30
J: TRBJ1-5
D: -
CDR3: CAWSVSPQRGITASQPQHF
DNA: TGTGCCTGGAGTGTGTCACCCCAGAGAGGAATAACTGCGAGTCAGCCCCAGCATTTT

size: -
V: TRBV11-2
J: TRBJ1-1
D: -
CDR3: CASSLDLLNTEAFF
DNA: TGTGCCAGCAGCTTAGATCTCCTGAACACTGAAGCTTTCTTT

size: -
V: TRBV15
J: TRBJ2-7
D: -
CDR3: CATSRASGQPYEQYF
DNA: TGTGCCACCAGCAGAGCCTCTGGACAGCCCTACGAGCAGTACTTC

size: -
V: TRBV7-2
J: TRBJ2-3
D: -
CDR3: CASSLARGDTQYF
DNA: TGTGCCAGCAGCTTAGCGCGTGGAGATACGCAGTATTTT

size: -
V: TRBV30
J: TRBJ2-2
D: TRBD2
CDR3: CAWRGLVSTGELFF
DNA: TGTGCCTGGAGAGGACTAGTTAGCACCGGGGAGCTGTTTTTT

size: -
V: TRBV30
J: TRBJ2-5
D: -
CDR3: CAWSVPRGRAQYF
DNA: TGTGCCTGGAGTGTACCCCGGGGTAGGGCCCAGTACTTC

size: -
V: TRBV4-2
J: TRBJ2-7
D: TRBD2
CDR3: CASSQAAGGLYEQYF
DNA: TGTGCCAGCAGCCAAGCAGCGGGGGGACTTTACGAGCAGTACTTC

size: -
V: TRBV5-1
J: TRBJ2-1
D: TRBD2
CDR3: CASSFSGGTNEQFF
DNA: TGCGCCAGCAGCTTTAGCGGGGGGACCAATGAGCAGTTCTTC

size: -
V: TRBV29-1
J: TRBJ2-2
D: TRBD1
CDR3: CSVVQGANTGELFF
DNA: TGCAGCGTTGTACAGGGGGCGAACACCGGGGAGCTGTTTTTT

size: -
V: TRBV9
J: TRBJ2-7
D: -
CDR3: CASSVGLAYEQYF
DNA: TGTGCCAGCAGCGTAGGACTAGCCTACGAGCAGTACTTC

size: few
V: TRBV7-2
J: TRBJ2-7
D: -
CDR3: CASSLDRGYEQYF
DNA: TGTGCCAGCAGCTTAGACAGAGGGTACGAGCAGTACTTC

size: -
V: TRBV28
J: TRBJ1-1
D: TRBD1
CDR3: CASSPNRGKPEAFF
DNA: TGTGCCAGCAGTCCAAACAGGGGGAAGCCTGAAGCTTTCTTT

size: -
V: TRBV19
J: TRBJ2-7
D: TRBD1
CDR3: CASKETGVGYEQYF
DNA: TGTGCCAGTAAAGAGACAGGGGTGGGCTACGAGCAGTACTTC

size: -
V: TRBV2
J: TRBJ1-2
D: -
CDR3: CASTETVFYGYTF
DNA: TGTGCCAGCACGGAGACAGTGTTCTATGGCTACACCTTC

size: once
V: TRBV6-1
J: TRBJ2-1
D: TRBD2
CDR3: CASSEVGSGYSYNEQFF
DNA: TGTGCCAGCAGTGAAGTGGGTAGCGGGTACTCCTACAATGAGCAGTTCTTC

size: -
V: TRBV4-2
J: TRBJ2-7
D: TRBD2
CDR3: CASSHTSGSPYEQYF
DNA: TGTGCCAGCAGCCACACTAGCGGGAGCCCCTACGAGCAGTACTTC

size: -
V: TRBV5-1
J: TRBJ2-2
D: TRBD2
CDR3: CASGSTWTSLGTGELFF
DNA: TGCGCCAGCGGGTCCACCTGGACTAGCCTGGGCACCGGGGAGCTGTTTTTT

size: -
V: TRBV2
J: TRBJ1-5
D: -
CDR3: CASSQTRNSNQPQHF
DNA: TGTGCCAGCAGTCAGACACGGAATAGCAATCAGCCCCAGCATTTT

size: -
V: TRBV7-9
J: TRBJ1-2
D: TRBD1
CDR3: CASSPWRGHGYTF
DNA: TGTGCCAGCAGCCCGTGGAGGGGGCATGGCTACACCTTC

size: -
V: TRBV27
J: TRBJ2-7
D: TRBD2
CDR3: CASSPLAGIYEQYF
DNA: TGTGCCAGCAGTCCCCTAGCGGGTATCTACGAGCAGTACTTC

size: -
V: TRBV7-3
J: TRBJ2-1
D: TRBD2
CDR3: CASSGKNKREGYNEQFF
DNA: TGTGCCAGCAGCGGAAAAAACAAGCGGGAGGGATACAATGAGCAGTTCTTC

size: -
V: TRBV11-2
J: TRBJ2-7
D: TRBD1
CDR3: CASSLAGQAAYEQYF
DNA: TGTGCCAGCAGCTTAGCCGGACAGGCGGCCTACGAGCAGTACTTC

size: -
V: TRBV28
J: TRBJ2-7
D: -
CDR3: CASSSLAGRSFSYEQYF
DNA: TGTGCCAGCAGTTCCCTAGCCGGGAGAAGTTTTTCCTACGAGCAGTACTTC

size: once
V: TRBV7-9
J: TRBJ2-7
D: TRBD2
CDR3: CASSSRTSVYEQYF
DNA: TGTGCCAGCAGCTCCCGGACTAGCGTATACGAGCAGTACTTC

size: few
V: TRBV10-3
J: TRBJ1-1
D: -
CDR3: CAISQGLGAFF
DNA: TGTGCCATCAGCCAGGGCTTGGGAGCTTTCTTT

size: -
V: TRBV28
J: TRBJ2-1
D: -
CDR3: CASSFYRARSSYNEQFF
DNA: TGTGCCAGCAGTTTCTATCGAGCCCGAAGCTCCTACAATGAGCAGTTCTTC

size: few
V: TRBV2
J: TRBJ1-1
D: TRBD1
CDR3: CASSTYRGVNTEAFF
DNA: TGTGCCAGCAGTACTTACAGGGGAGTGAACACTGAAGCTTTCTTT

size: -
V: TRBV4-2
J: TRBJ1-2
D: TRBD1
CDR3: CASSQNRDRSDGYTF
DNA: TGTGCCAGCAGCCAAAACCGGGACAGAAGTGATGGCTACACCTTC

size: -
V: TRBV28
J: TRBJ1-5
D: -
CDR3: CASTGGSNQPQHF
DNA: TGTGCCAGCACGGGGGGATCCAATCAGCCCCAGCATTTT

size: -
V: TRBV7-2
J: TRBJ2-5
D: -
CDR3: CASSSTGDGTQYF
DNA: TGTGCCAGCAGCTCGACAGGAGATGGGACCCAGTACTTC

size: -
V: TRBV28
J: TRBJ1-3
D: TRBD1
CDR3: CASSPPPGQYSGNTIYF
DNA: TGTGCCAGCAGTCCCCCCCCGGGACAGTACTCTGGAAACACCATATATTTT

size: -
V: TRBV2
J: TRBJ1-2
D: -
CDR3: CASTLEGGAYGYTF
DNA: TGTGCCAGCACCCTAGAGGGGGGGGCCTATGGCTACACCTTC

size: few
V: TRBV4-1
J: TRBJ2-1
D: -
CDR3: CASSQDPSVF
DNA: TGCGCCAGCAGCCAAGATCCCTCCGTCTTC

size: -
V: TRBV13
J: TRBJ2-1
D: -
CDR3: CASRQRRGASYNEQFF
DNA: TGTGCCAGCAGACAGCGTCGGGGGGCCTCCTACAATGAGCAGTTCTTC

size: once
V: TRBV7-3
J: TRBJ2-2
D: TRBD1
CDR3: CASSLQGARSGELFF
DNA: TGTGCCAGCAGCTTACAGGGGGCAAGGAGCGGGGAGCTGTTTTTT

size: -
V: TRBV15
J: TRBJ2-1
D: TRBD2
CDR3: CATSRDSGGAFSEQFF
DNA: TGTGCCACCAGCAGAGACAGCGGGGGGGCCTTCAGTGAGCAGTTCTTC

size: once
V: TRBV11-3
J: TRBJ2-7
D: -
CDR3: CASSLAGGAYEQYF
DNA: TGTGCCAGCAGCTTAGCCGGCGGGGCCTACGAGCAGTACTTC

size: -
V: TRBV18
J: TRBJ2-7
D: -
CDR3: CASSPLVGGLSYEQYF
DNA: TGTGCCAGCTCACCACTCGTGGGGGGGCTCTCCTACGAGCAGTACTTC

size: -
V: TRBV5-5
J: TRBJ1-2
D: TRBD1
CDR3: CASSLVGQGGGSYTF
DNA: TGTGCCAGCAGCTTGGTCGGTCAGGGGGGCGGCAGCTACACCTTC

size: -
V: TRBV10-3
J: TRBJ2-5
D: TRBD2
CDR3: CAISDGGGGRGETQYF
DNA: TGTGCCATCAGTGATGGCGGGGGGGGCCGGGGAGAGACCCAGTACTTC

size: -
V: TRBV7-2
J: TRBJ1-6
D: -
CDR3: CASSIRTAYNSPLHF
DNA: TGTGCCAGCAGCATAAGGACAGCCTATAATTCACCCCTCCACTTT

size: -
V: TRBV9
J: TRBJ1-5
D: TRBD1
CDR3: CASSAGQGSQPQHF
DNA: TGTGCCAGCAGCGCCGGACAGGGGAGTCAGCCCCAGCATTTT

size: -
V: TRBV11-3
J: TRBJ1-1
D: -
CDR3: CASSLAAGTEAFF
DNA: TGTGCCAGCAGCTTAGCCGCGGGGACTGAAGCTTTCTTT

size: -
V: TRBV5-6
J: TRBJ2-3
D: TRBD1
CDR3: CASSSGQDSTDTQYF
DNA: TGTGCCAGCAGCTCTGGACAGGATAGCACAGATACGCAGTATTTT

size: -
V: TRBV19
J: TRBJ2-5
D: -
CDR3: CASSILAGWETQYF
DNA: TGTGCCAGTAGTATTCTCGCAGGTTGGGAGACCCAGTACTTC

size: -
V: TRBV5-1
J: TRBJ2-1
D: TRBD1
CDR3: CASSLEGTGPLKQFF
DNA: TGCGCCAGCAGCTTGGAAGGGACAGGGCCCCTTAAGCAGTTCTTC

size: -
V: TRBV28
J: TRBJ2-2
D: TRBD1
CDR3: CASQRDRVGANTGELFF
DNA: TGTGCCAGCCAGAGGGACAGAGTGGGGGCGAACACCGGGGAGCTGTTTTTT

size: once
V: TRBV18
J: TRBJ1-2
D: TRBD1
CDR3: CASSSLDRGVVYGYTF
DNA: TGTGCCAGCTCATCCCTCGACAGGGGGGTAGTCTATGGCTACACCTTC

size: -
V: TRBV30
J: TRBJ2-5
D: TRBD1
CDR3: CAVTGYGDRDIGGQYF
DNA: TGTGCCGTCACTGGATACGGGGACAGGGACATCGGGGGCCAGTACTTC

size: -
V: TRBV5-1
J: TRBJ2-5
D: -
CDR3: CASSLAGSETQYF
DNA: TGCGCCAGCAGCTTGGCCGGGAGTGAGACCCAGTACTTC